Included here is one T cell receptor beta chain sequence, with context. This sample is part of a study of shared clonotypes between healthy human individuals. TCRdb keeps only in-frame clones here, not all; method: immunoSEQ multiplex PCR. The sample records roughly 2.1 million clones, 90% to 95% being singletons. As defined, naive CD8 cells were CD45RO-negative and positively selected for CCR7, with terminally differentiated effector memory CD45RA+ cells excluded. The germline V and J ends were trimmed by 5 bases and 5 bases, with 17 bases remaining between them. This CDR3 comprises 15 residues. Germline assignment: CDR1 MDHEN and CDR2 SYDVKM.

V usage is TRBV28 and J usage is TRBJ2-3; D perhaps matches TRBD2 (7 bases). Sample: naive CD8+ T cells from PBMCs. This clonotype was sampled from a man younger than 35 in good health. Some clones in this sample may be carry-over from other donors' samples. The CDR3 nucleotides are TGTGCCAGCAGTGCGGGGGCGGCCTTTGTAGATACGCAGTATTTT. Its protein product is CASSAGAAFVDTQYF.